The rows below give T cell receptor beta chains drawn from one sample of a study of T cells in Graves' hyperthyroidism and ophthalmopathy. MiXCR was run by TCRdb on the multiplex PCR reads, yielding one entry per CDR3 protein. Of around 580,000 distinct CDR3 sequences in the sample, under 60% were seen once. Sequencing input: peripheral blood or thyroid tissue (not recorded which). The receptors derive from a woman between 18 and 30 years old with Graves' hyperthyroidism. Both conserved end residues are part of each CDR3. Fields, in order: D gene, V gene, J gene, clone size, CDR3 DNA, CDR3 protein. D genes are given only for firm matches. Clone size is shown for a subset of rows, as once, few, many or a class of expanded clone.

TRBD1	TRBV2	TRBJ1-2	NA	TGTGCCAGCGAAGGACAGGGCGACCGTGGCTACACCTTC	CASEGQGDRGYTF
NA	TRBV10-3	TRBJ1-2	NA	TGTGCCACCTATGAGGAGTCCTACACCTTC	CATYEESYTF
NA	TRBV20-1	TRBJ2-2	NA	TGCAGTGCTAAAAGGGGGGGCGTAGGCACCGGGGAGCTGTTTTTT	CSAKRGGVGTGELFF
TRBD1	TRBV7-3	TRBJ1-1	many	TGTGCCAGCAGCGTACAGGGGTTCGCTGAAGCTTTCTTT	CASSVQGFAEAFF
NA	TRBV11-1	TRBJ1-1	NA	TGTGCCAGCAGCCCGACCGGAGGGCGCCAGGGGACTGAAGCTTTCTTT	CASSPTGGRQGTEAFF
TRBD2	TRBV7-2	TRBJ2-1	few	TGTGCCAGCAGCTCTCTAAGGGCTAGCGGGAGTGATGAGCAGTTCTTC	CASSSLRASGSDEQFF
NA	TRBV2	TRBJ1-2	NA	TGTGCCAGCAGTGCAGGGGCAGGTGGCTACACCTTC	CASSAGAGGYTF
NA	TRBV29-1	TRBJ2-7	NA	TGCAGCCAAGACGTAGGGGACTACGAGCAGTACTTC	CSQDVGDYEQYF
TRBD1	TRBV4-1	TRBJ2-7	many	TGCGCCAGCAGCACCCCGGCGAGGACAGGGGGTCAGTACTTC	CASSTPARTGGQYF
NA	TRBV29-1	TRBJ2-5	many	TGCAGCTCGATCGGTGGCCAGGGACGGAGAGAGACCCAGTACTTC	CSSIGGQGRRETQYF
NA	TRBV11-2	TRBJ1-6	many	TGTGCCAGCAGCTTACAGGGTTCACCCCTCCACTTT	CASSLQGSPLHF
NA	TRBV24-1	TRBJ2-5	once	TGTGCCACCAAAGGACTCACTCAAGAGACCCAGTACTTC	CATKGLTQETQYF